This TCR beta chain is from a study of cytomegalovirus exposure and HLA in healthy donors (dated by TCRdb to the late 2010s). Study-level background: The 500 to 800 repertoires of the first cohort and the roughly 110 validation repertoires were produced on the same platform, according to a later analysis. Along with the roughly 610-subject first cohort, a separate validation cohort of about 110 different subjects was used. To predict cytomegalovirus infection status, the study brought together high-throughput TCR immunosequencing, statistical association of individual TCRs with disease status, and machine learning. The study aimed to test whether cataloging public T cell receptors could reveal signatures of past pathogen exposure.

Overall study outcomes, separate from this receptor: The study listed 150 to 200 TCR beta chains as associated with cytomegalovirus. A few of the identified cytomegalovirus-associated TCR beta chains were confirmed in vitro to be specific for cytomegalovirus antigens. A later analysis had no HLA typing for the validation cohort, so co-occurrence there was scored across all 130 or so repertoires. The classifier was reported to diagnose cytomegalovirus status with high specificity and sensitivity in both the original cohort and the validation cohort. Across donors, most TCR sequences were observed very rarely, whereas some public TCRs were present in many individuals. According to the authors, the approach could potentially be generalized to other disease states and immunological phenotypes. Of the cluster scores, 94% were above 0 in a later analysis, which found that TCRs clustered in the first cohort also tended to co-occur in the 120 validation repertoires.

After removal of 10 bases from V and 9 bases from J, the junction retains 10 bases not matched to a gene. The CDR1 and CDR2 encoded by the germline V gene are SNHLY and FYNNEI. The CDR3 has 13 amino acids, counting the end cysteine and phenylalanine. This entry keeps only the CDR3 DNA: 39 bases, framed from base 1. The library was built by means of the immunoSEQ multiplex PCR assay. Under the source paper's analysis protocol: A statistical classification framework was developed to diagnose cytomegalovirus status using the catalog of TCR beta chain sequences. TCRdb provides this immuneACCESS table in a form limited to in-frame rearrangements. Some clones are lacking; in checked studies, under half of them reflect an unresolved V gene, and why the rest are absent is not known. V, J and clone size derive from that table, while D and trimming were established from the DNA sequence. The sample table holds about 66,000 clones, of which approximately 97% were seen once. The top ten constitute about 1.5% of the sample.

About this clone: What antigen it recognizes has not been identified. No base qualities exist here, and no much larger clone lies one base off it.

Donors formed part of the validation cohort, which comprised over a hundred subjects and was distinct from the first cohort of under 750 subjects. The sequenced material came from PBMCs. The clonotype was recovered from a woman aged 18-29 years in good health and CMV-seropositive. The sequence joins TRBV2 to TRBJ2-3; the central 10 bases match TRBD1. The CDR3 amino acid sequence is: CANRQGASGTQYF. The bases are TGTGCCAACAGACAGGGGGCTAGTGGGACGCAGTATTTT.